This TCR beta chain was documented in a study of blood T cell repertoires in COVID-19. Overall study: Sites in the United States, Italy and Spain provided acute and convalescent COVID-19 samples. In each case, the material was cDNA or gDNA derived from T cells, B-cell-depleted T cells, or PBMCs.

Participant ages covered roughly 18 to 89 years across about two dozen US areas. In the original processing: Amplification with reference gene primers provided the estimates of nucleated cell counts. Repertoires were generated with immunoSEQ multiplex PCR, while TCRdb's copy carries only in-frame clones and drops some. The DNA was the basis for D and trimming; V, J and clone size are from that table. The data contain fewer than 250,000 clones, approximately 80% of them seen just once; the ten biggest clones take up 7% to 8.5%. This clonotype originated in a woman between 40 and 55 years old with acute COVID-19. The material sequenced was PBMCs or T cells enriched from blood (not recorded which).

CDR3 DNA: TGTGCCACCAGTGATACCAGGGGGTCTGGCTACACCTTC. It specifies CATSDTRGSGYTF. The V gene is TRBV24-1, the J gene TRBJ1-2; 7 bases map to TRBD1. The CDR3 runs 13 residues. V gave up 3 bases and J gave up 7 bases; unmatched junction bases: 4. Germline CDR1 reads KGHDR; CDR2 reads SFDVKD.